Each of the 15 T cell receptor beta chains below was sequenced from the same sample in a study of shared clonotypes between healthy human individuals. Libraries were prepared by immunoSEQ multiplex PCR; TCRdb keeps only in-frame clonotypes and omits some of them. The sample lists around 990,000 clones; approximately 77% were seen once. Sequenced input: memory CD4+ T cells from PBMCs. Regarding subset: CD45RA-negative fraction. The origin of the receptors is a man between 18 and 29 years old in good health. Some clones in this sample may be carry-over from other donors' samples.

This clone was seen just once. The rearrangement uses TRBV7-9 and TRBJ1-4; D gene ambiguous. With 4 bases removed from V and 5 bases from J, the gap between germline ends came to 14 bases. This CDR3 has 15 amino acids. Germline values: CDR1 SEHNR, CDR2 FQNEAQ (reference sequence). CDR3: CASSSGTSGNEKLFF. Written as DNA, the CDR3 is TGTGCCAGCAGCTCGGGAACTTCGGGGAATGAAAAACTGTTTTTT.

This clone appeared a few times. The gene calls are TRBV28 and TRBJ1-2; 11 bases map to TRBD1. The CDR3 consists of 16 residues. Germline CDR1 MDHEN, CDR2 SYDVKM. V was clipped by 4 bases and J by 4 bases; unmatched bases: 8. The CDR3 DNA reads as TGTGCCAGCAGTTCAGGACAGGGGGCGTCTGGCTATGGCTACACCTTC. Translating gives CASSSGQGASGYGYTF.

This rearrangement joins TRBV28 to TRBJ1-3; D remains unclear. Germline values: CDR1 MDHEN, CDR2 SYDVKM. Between the trimmed V and J ends, which lost 4 bases and 0 bases, there was a span of 7 bases. The CDR3 sequence is 14 residues long. As DNA, the CDR3 is TGTGCCAGCAGTTACATGAGCTCTGGAAACACCATATATTTT. Amino acid sequence: CASSYMSSGNTIYF.

V and J are TRBV11-2 and TRBJ1-5; D is uncertain. CDR1 is SGHAT and CDR2 is FQNNGV in the germline V gene. V gave up 5 bases and J gave up 5 bases, with 10 bases separating them. The CDR3 length is 13 residues. The CDR3 sequence: CASSPTDDQPQHF. CDR3 nucleotides: TGTGCCAGCAGCCCAACTGATGATCAGCCCCAGCATTTT.

The chain links TRBV7-3 to TRBJ1-1; D ambiguous. The V end lost 2 bases, the J end lost 1 base, and 11 bases lay between the germline ends. Per germline, CDR1 SGHTA and CDR2 FQGTGA. This CDR3 contains 15 residues. CDR3 protein: CASSLLGSGNTEAFF. CDR3 coding DNA: TGTGCCAGCAGCTTATTGGGGAGCGGGAACACTGAAGCTTTCTTT.

V usage is TRBV28 and J usage is TRBJ1-2, with D possibly matching TRBD1 (5 bases). V lost 6 bases, J lost 8 bases, and 25 bases lay in between. Germline V gene data show CDR1 as MDHEN and CDR2 as SYDVKM. The CDR3 spans 16 residues. The DNA of the CDR3 is TGTGCCAGCAGCACACCTGGGCAGCGGACGAGGGGAGGCTACACCTTC. Encoded protein: CASSTPGQRTRGGYTF.

The rearrangement uses TRBV19 and TRBJ1-4, with TRBD1 matching over 7 bases. J gave up 0 bases and V 7 bases, and 2 bases lay outside the gene matches. Germline V gives CDR1 LNHDA, CDR2 SQIVND (reference sequence). The CDR3 runs 14 residues. CDR3 nucleotides: TGTGCCAGTATGGGGACAGCAACTAATGAAAAACTGTTTTTT. Translating gives CASMGTATNEKLFF.

The J gene is TRBJ1-1, the V gene TRBV5-4, with D uncertain. Germline V lookup: CDR1 SGHNT, CDR2 YYREEE (reference sequence). This CDR3 comprises 15 residues. V lost 10 bases and J lost 4, with 23 bases in between. The CDR3 DNA follows: TGTGCCTACAGAGGAGGGCCTTTCCTGGGCACTGAAGCTTTCTTT. Its protein is CAYRGGPFLGTEAFF.

The chain has TRBV18 and TRBJ2-7; possible D gene TRBD1, 6 bases. V was cut by 2 bases and J by 0 bases, with 11 bases left in between. This CDR3 is built from 15 residues. The germline gives CDR1 KGHSH, CDR2 LQKENI. CDR3 nucleotides: TGTGCCAGCTCACCAAGTTGGGACATCTCCTACGAGCAGTACTTC. Protein product: CASSPSWDISYEQYF.

The chain joins TRBV7-9 to TRBJ2-7; 7 nucleotides line up with TRBD1. The ends lost 5 bases at V and 5 bases at J; junction bases unmatched: 12. This CDR3 is 15 amino acids long. Per germline, CDR1 SEHNR and CDR2 FQNEAQ (reference sequence). The CDR3 bases are TGTGCCAGCAGCCGAGGGACAGTGGATTTTGACGAGCAGTACTTC. This encodes CASSRGTVDFDEQYF.

CDR3 DNA: TGTGCCAGCTCACGACAGGGTGGTAGTGAAAAACTGTTTTTT. Residues: CASSRQGGSEKLFF. The gene calls are TRBV18 and TRBJ1-4; 7 bases map to TRBD1. With V trimmed by 4 bases and J by 7 bases, 6 bases remained unmatched. The CDR3 loop spans 14 amino acids. The germline V gene encodes CDR1 KGHSH and CDR2 LQKENI.

V and J are TRBV11-2 and TRBJ2-5; D perhaps matches TRBD1 (6 bases). V lost 4 bases, J lost 5 bases, and 11 bases lay in between. CDR3 length: 13 amino acids. Germline V gene data show CDR1 as SGHAT and CDR2 as FQNNGV. The CDR3 region is CASSSGEGETQYF. The DNA for the CDR3 is TGTGCCAGCAGCTCAGGGGAAGGGGAGACCCAGTACTTC.

The chain is built from TRBV5-6 and TRBJ2-3; 12 bases are shared with TRBD1. Germline V gene data show CDR1 as SGHDT and CDR2 as YYEEEE. The trim removed 0 bases at V and 13 bases at J, leaving 9 bases unmatched. The CDR3 sequence is 15 residues long. CDR3 sequence: CASSLAGGGQGAKYF. For the CDR3, the DNA is TGTGCCAGCAGCTTGGCGGGAGGGGGACAGGGGGCTAAGTATTTT. Combining the CDR3 with reference TRBV5-6 and TRBJ2-3 gives the whole variable domain DAGVTQSPTHLIKTRGQQVTLRCSPKSGHDTVSWYQQALGQGPQFIFQYYEEEERQRGNFPDRFSGHQFPNYSSELNVNALLLGDSALYLCASSLAGGGQGAKYFGPGTRLTVL.

The rearrangement uses TRBV28 and TRBJ1-4, with TRBD1 matching 11 bases. From germline, CDR1 is MDHEN and CDR2 SYDVKM. The CDR3 is made up of 16 amino acids. The V and J ends lost 5 bases and 6 bases, in that order; junction bases with no gene match: 8. CDR3 nucleotides: TGTGCCAGCAGTCCCCCGGGACAGGGGGGAGATGAAAAACTGTTTTTT. It codes for CASSPPGQGGDEKLFF.

This clone was counted between two and nine times. V gene TRBV7-3 combines with J gene TRBJ1-1; 7 bases line up with TRBD1. V was clipped by 5 bases and J by 4 bases; unmatched bases: 7. The CDR3 contains 14 residues. Germline CDR1 and CDR2: SGHTA and FQGTGA. For the CDR3, the DNA is TGTGCCAGCAGCAAGGGACAGATTGGCACTGAAGCTTTCTTT. Its protein product is CASSKGQIGTEAFF.